The 15 T cell receptor beta chains given below trace back to one sample, sequenced in a study of cytomegalovirus exposure and HLA in healthy donors. This PCR relied on a set of 60 Vbeta primers and 13 Jbeta primers. The repertoire was sequenced with immunoSEQ multiplex PCR; TCRdb's copy has only in-frame clones and lacks some. Of around 130,000 clones listed, over 70% are singletons. Sequenced input: PBMCs. These TCRs come from a woman between 18 and 30 years old in good health and CMV-seronegative.

This chain links TRBV27 with TRBJ2-1, with 12 bases matching TRBD2. J was trimmed by 10 bases and V by 8 bases; bases with no gene match: 9. The CDR3 runs 14 residues. Germline lookup yields CDR1 MNHEY and CDR2 SMNVEV (reference sequence). CDR3 sequence: CASAHSLAGGEQFF. CDR3 nucleotides: TGTGCCAGCGCCCATTCACTAGCGGGGGGCGAGCAGTTCTTC.

The chain is built from TRBV12-5 and TRBJ2-3, with 12 nucleotides matching TRBD2. The CDR3 runs 15 residues. V shed 6 bases and J 2 bases; nucleotides not matched to a gene: 3. Germline V gene lookup returns CDR1 LGHNT and CDR2 FRNRAP. CDR3 sequence reads: CASGLAGGPTDTQYF. CDR3 nucleotide sequence: TGTGCTAGTGGGCTAGCGGGAGGGCCCACAGATACGCAGTATTTT. The variable domain in full, completed from reference TRBV12-5 and TRBJ2-3, reads DARVTQTPRHKVTEMGQEVTMRCQPILGHNTVFWYRQTMMQGLELLAYFRNRAPLDDSGMPKDRFSAEMPDATLATLKIQPSEPRDSAVYFCASGLAGGPTDTQYFGPGTRLTVL.

The gene calls are TRBV7-2 and TRBJ1-1; 10 bases are shared with TRBD1. The V segment lost 2 bases and the J segment 11 bases; nucleotides outside the gene matches: 5. The CDR3 has 13 residues. Germline loops: CDR1 SGHTA, CDR2 FQGNSA. CDR3 region: CASSLRTGGEAFF. The CDR3 DNA follows: TGTGCCAGCAGCTTAAGGACAGGGGGAGAGGCTTTCTTT.

This chain joins TRBV14 and TRBJ2-7, with 7 bases identical to TRBD2. Germline V gene lookup returns CDR1 SGHDN and CDR2 FVKESK. V was pared by 1 base and J by 4 bases, with 10 bases of the junction left unmatched. This CDR3 is built from 16 residues. In DNA, the CDR3 is TGTGCCAGCAGCCAAGTAAGCGGGAACTTCCCTTACGAGCAGTACTTC. Translated: CASSQVSGNFPYEQYF.

This sequence joins TRBV7-6 and TRBJ2-2, with 9 bases matching TRBD2. CDR3 size: 17 residues. V gave up 5 bases and J gave up 5 bases; unmatched junction bases: 12. Germline V lookup: CDR1 SGHVS, CDR2 FNYEAQ. The CDR3 bases are TGTGCCAGCAGCCCCCTGAATCTAGCGGGAAGGACCGGGGAGCTGTTTTTT. Amino acid sequence: CASSPLNLAGRTGELFF.

The chain carries TRBV27 and TRBJ2-7, with a weak D call TRBD1 (5 bases). In germline, CDR1 is MNHEY, CDR2 SMNVEV (reference sequence). The CDR3 runs 12 residues. The V gene lost 2 bases and the J gene lost 5 bases, with 7 bases spanning the gap. The CDR3 nucleotides read TGTGCCAGCAGTTTAAACAGGAACGAGCAGTACTTC. Residues: CASSLNRNEQYF.

V and J are TRBV30 and TRBJ2-6; 10 nucleotides line up with TRBD1. This CDR3 region has 16 residues. Losses at the gene ends were 4 bases for V and 2 bases for J; bases not matched to a gene: 5. Per germline, CDR1 GTSNPN and CDR2 SVGIG (reference sequence). In nucleotides, the CDR3 is TGTGCCTGGATGGGACAGGGGATCCCTGGGGCCAACGTCCTGACTTTC. Protein sequence: CAWMGQGIPGANVLTF.

The rearrangement links TRBV5-1 to TRBJ2-3, with 9 bases matching TRBD2. CDR1 and CDR2 from the germline V gene are SGHRS and YFSETQ. This CDR3 spans 15 amino acids. With 5 bases clipped from V and 5 bases from J, the junction kept 9 bases outside the gene matches. The CDR3 coding sequence is TGCGCCAGCAGAGCCTTGCTAGCGGGAAGAGATACGCAGTATTTT. This gives the protein CASRALLAGRDTQYF. Based on the CDR3 plus reference TRBV5-1 and TRBJ2-3, the full variable domain is KAGVTQTPRYLIKTRGQQVTLSCSPISGHRSVSWYQQTPGQGLQFLFEYFSETQRNKGNFPGRFSGRQFSNSRSEMNVSTLELGDSALYLCASRALLAGRDTQYFGPGTRLTVL.

The chain has TRBV11-2 and TRBJ1-3; D ambiguous. CDR1 and CDR2 from the germline V gene are SGHAT and FQNNGV. The V gene lost 2 bases and the J gene lost 0 bases, with 14 bases spanning the gap. The CDR3 is made up of 17 amino acids. Written as DNA, the CDR3 is TGTGCCAGCAGCTTAAGGAGGATGGCGAGCTCTGGAAACACCATATATTTT. It encodes CASSLRRMASSGNTIYF.

The chain combines TRBV27 with TRBJ1-1; 9 positions match TRBD1. From germline, CDR1 is MNHEY and CDR2 SMNVEV (reference sequence). The length of the CDR3 is 17 residues. V lost 4 bases and J lost 4; bases outside the gene matches: 13. The CDR3 protein is CASSSRAGTGRATEAFF. CDR3 DNA sequence: TGTGCCAGCAGTTCCCGGGCCGGGACAGGGAGAGCCACTGAAGCTTTCTTT.

This clone was seen once. The chain links TRBV7-9 to TRBJ2-7; 8 bases fit TRBD1. The CDR3 totals 16 residues. V was pared by 3 bases and J by 4 bases, with 11 bases of the junction left unmatched. CDR1 is SEHNR and CDR2 is FQNEAQ in the germline V gene (reference sequence). CDR3 residues: CASSFGPDREEYEQYF. CDR3 coding DNA: TGTGCCAGCAGCTTTGGGCCGGACAGGGAAGAATACGAGCAGTACTTC.

V gene TRBV2 combines with J gene TRBJ1-4, with 10 nucleotides matching TRBD1. This CDR3 region has 13 residues. Germline V lookup: CDR1 SNHLY, CDR2 FYNNEI. With V trimmed by 5 bases and J by 8 bases, 2 bases remained unmatched. The DNA for the CDR3 is TGTGCCAGCAGTCAGACAGGGGGCGAAAAACTGTTTTTT. Translating gives CASSQTGGEKLFF. Full variable domain (rest looked up from reference TRBV2 and TRBJ1-4): EPEVTQTPSHQVTQMGQEVILRCVPISNHLYFYWYRQILGQKVEFLVSFYNNEISEKSEIFDDQFSVERPDGSNFTLKIRSTKLEDSAMYFCASSQTGGEKLFFGSGTQLSVL.

The rearrangement uses TRBV29-1 and TRBJ2-7; 8 bases align to TRBD2. Trimming removed 1 base from V and 7 bases from J; junction bases left unmatched: 0. The CDR3 spans 11 residues. The germline V gene has CDR1 SQVTM and CDR2 ANQGSEA. Here the CDR3 reads CSVEAGGEQYF. As DNA, the CDR3 is TGCAGCGTTGAAGCGGGGGGGGAGCAGTACTTC.

The chain uses TRBV7-6 and TRBJ1-2; 7 nucleotides line up with TRBD1. V trimming: 5 bases; J trimming: 8 bases; junction bases outside the gene matches: 14. Germline V CDR1 and CDR2: SGHVS, FNYEAQ. The CDR3 length is 15 residues. CDR3 residues: CASSATRQGSDGYTF. The CDR3, as DNA: TGTGCCAGCAGCGCCACCCGACAGGGTTCGGACGGCTACACCTTC.

The chain couples TRBV10-3 to TRBJ2-1; TRBD2 matches 8 bases. The CDR3 has 19 residues. V dropped 10 bases and J dropped 5; count of bases not matched to a gene: 25. CDR1 is ENHRY, CDR2 SYGVKD, per germline. The CDR3 region has the DNA TGTGCCAACGCCGACCCCCAAGGGGCGGGAGGAAGAGGAGACAATGAGCAGTTCTTC. It codes for CANADPQGAGGRGDNEQFF.